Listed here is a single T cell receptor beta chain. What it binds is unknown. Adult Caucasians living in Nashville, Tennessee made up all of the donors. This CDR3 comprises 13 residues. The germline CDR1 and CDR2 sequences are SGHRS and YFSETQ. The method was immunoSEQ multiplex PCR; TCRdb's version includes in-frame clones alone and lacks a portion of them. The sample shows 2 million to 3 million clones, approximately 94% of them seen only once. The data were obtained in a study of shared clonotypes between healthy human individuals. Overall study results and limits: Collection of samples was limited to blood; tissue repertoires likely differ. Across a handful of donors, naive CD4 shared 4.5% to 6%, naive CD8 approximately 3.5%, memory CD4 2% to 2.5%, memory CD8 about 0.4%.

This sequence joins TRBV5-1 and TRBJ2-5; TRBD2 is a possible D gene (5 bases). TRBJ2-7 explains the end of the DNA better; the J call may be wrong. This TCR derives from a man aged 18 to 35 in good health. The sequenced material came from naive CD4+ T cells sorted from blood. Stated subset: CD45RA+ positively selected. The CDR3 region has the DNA TGCGCCCTGCAGGACTCCACCTCCTACGAGCAGTACTTC. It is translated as CALQDSTSYEQYF.